The rows below give T cell receptor beta chains drawn from one sample of a study of blood T cell repertoires in COVID-19. Assay: immunoSEQ multiplex PCR; the TCRdb copy retains only in-frame clones and omits some. The data show about 94,000 clones, approximately 79% seen once. The specimen sequenced was peripheral blood. Every receptor here comes from a man between 70 and 80 years old with COVID-19, enrolled during active disease. CDR3s leave out the opening cysteine and the closing phenylalanine or tryptophan. The order of the fields is V gene, CDR3 protein.

V: TRBV28; CDR3: ASSSPGQSGANYGYT
V: TRBV19; CDR3: ASTIFGSTGTYGYT
V: TRBV6-5; CDR3: ASSSSTGPYEQY
V: TRBV5-1; CDR3: ASREGTSGATREQY
V: TRBV21-1; CDR3: ASSKGMPGQTDNEQF
V: TRBV30; CDR3: AWSRLAGATDTQY
V: TRBV5-1; CDR3: ASSLAQGGVGTEAF
V: TRBV5-1; CDR3: ASSLGTAGGAGELF
V: TRBV5-1; CDR3: ASSLGQQETQY
V: TRBV5-8; CDR3: ASSFDRVAAEAF
V: TRBV6-5; CDR3: ASTGQGPSYEQY
V: TRBV5-1; CDR3: ASSLAWGGAYEQY
V: TRBV28; CDR3: ASSPRTAQETQY
V: TRBV28; CDR3: ASSPQGLTQH
V: TRBV9; CDR3: ASSVDSGGAYNEQF
V: TRBV7-8; CDR3: ASTPTPLAGTDTQY
V: TRBV4-1; CDR3: ASSQDPNQPQH
V: TRBV27; CDR3: ASTPLRSGRANEQF
V: TRBV11-2; CDR3: ASSSGSSSYNSPLH
V: TRBV6-5; CDR3: ASSYSQDEQF
V: TRBV18; CDR3: ASSPGSPKNIQY
V: TRBV10-3; CDR3: AISLFRSAGATGELF
V: TRBV27; CDR3: ASSLRPGESYEQY
V: TRBV7-2; CDR3: ASRRSPPTSGDSYEQY
V: TRBV13; CDR3: ASSPGRYTEAF
V: TRBV4-2; CDR3: ASSWVGKLRGSGETQY
V: TRBV5-4; CDR3: ASSLIAAGSYGYT
V: TRBV10-3; CDR3: AIASGQGPYEQY
V: TRBV9; CDR3: ASSGSGRTYNEQF
V: TRBV6-2/TRBV6-3; CDR3: ASSPGTGHY
V: TRBV7-9; CDR3: ASSSRVGGSRYSTDTQY
V: TRBV7-7; CDR3: ASSLAPGSGSDEQF
V: TRBV2; CDR3: ASRTGLAAYNEQF
V: TRBV9; CDR3: ASSVVGASTEAF
V: TRBV2; CDR3: ASSRDRAGVETQY
V: TRBV7-9; CDR3: ASSRDRFRNQPQH
V: TRBV5-4; CDR3: ASSLGTSGSLADTQY
V: TRBV13; CDR3: ASSFIANTEAF
V: TRBV7-3; CDR3: ASSLGERETQY
V: TRBV30; CDR3: AWGDRVNYGYT
V: TRBV19; CDR3: ASSIGTGAEQY
V: TRBV10-3; CDR3: AISESEGSETQY
V: TRBV6-5; CDR3: ASSHKDRGSF
V: TRBV6-5; CDR3: ASSYVRGTEAF
V: TRBV16; CDR3: ASSQGQEKSSYNSPLH
V: TRBV18; CDR3: ASSLGQGSAAYEQY
V: TRBV6-5; CDR3: ASSYDRGVTGELF
V: TRBV13; CDR3: ASSLTGTAYEQY
V: TRBV4-2; CDR3: ASSQDDGRGRPELF